The present T cell receptor (beta chain) was sequenced within a study of Ad26.COV2.S vaccination and SARS-CoV-2 variants. Some clones are missing from TCRdb's copy, which holds only in-frame ones; the method was immunoSEQ multiplex PCR. The repertoire holds approximately 340,000 clones, about 91% seen once, with 3.9% in the top ten. Trimming removed 3 bases from V and 0 bases from J, with 9 bases in between. The CDR3 covers 14 residues. From germline, CDR1 is SGHTA and CDR2 FQGNSA. The rearrangement uses TRBV7-2 and TRBJ2-7; D is perhaps TRBD1 (6 bases). The material sequenced was peripheral blood, taken after recovery from COVID-19. The origin of this receptor is a human donor who had recovered from COVID-19. CDR3: CASSFGDNSYEQYF. The CDR3 bases are TGTGCCAGCAGCTTTGGGGACAACTCCTACGAGCAGTACTTC.